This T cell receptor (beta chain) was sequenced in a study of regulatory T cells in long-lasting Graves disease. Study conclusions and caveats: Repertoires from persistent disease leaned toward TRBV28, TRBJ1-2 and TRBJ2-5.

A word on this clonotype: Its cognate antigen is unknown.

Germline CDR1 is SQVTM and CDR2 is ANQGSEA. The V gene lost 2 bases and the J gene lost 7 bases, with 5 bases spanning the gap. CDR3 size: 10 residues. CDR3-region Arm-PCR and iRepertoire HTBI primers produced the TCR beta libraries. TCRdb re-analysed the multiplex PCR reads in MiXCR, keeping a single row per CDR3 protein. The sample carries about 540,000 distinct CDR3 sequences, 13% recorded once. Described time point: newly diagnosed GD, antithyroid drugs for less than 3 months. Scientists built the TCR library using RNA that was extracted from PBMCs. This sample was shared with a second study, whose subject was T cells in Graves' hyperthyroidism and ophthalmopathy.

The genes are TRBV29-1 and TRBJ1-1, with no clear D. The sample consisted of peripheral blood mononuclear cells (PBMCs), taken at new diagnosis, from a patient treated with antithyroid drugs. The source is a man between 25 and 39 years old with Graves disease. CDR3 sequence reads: CSVESGEAFF. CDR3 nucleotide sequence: TGCAGCGTTGAATCAGGTGAAGCTTTCTTT. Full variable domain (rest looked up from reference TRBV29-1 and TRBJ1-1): SAVISQKPSRDICQRGTSLTIQCQVDSQVTMMFWYRQQPGQSLTLIATANQGSEATYESGFVIDKFPISRPNLTFSTLTVSNMSPEDSSIYLCSVESGEAFFGQGTRLTVV.